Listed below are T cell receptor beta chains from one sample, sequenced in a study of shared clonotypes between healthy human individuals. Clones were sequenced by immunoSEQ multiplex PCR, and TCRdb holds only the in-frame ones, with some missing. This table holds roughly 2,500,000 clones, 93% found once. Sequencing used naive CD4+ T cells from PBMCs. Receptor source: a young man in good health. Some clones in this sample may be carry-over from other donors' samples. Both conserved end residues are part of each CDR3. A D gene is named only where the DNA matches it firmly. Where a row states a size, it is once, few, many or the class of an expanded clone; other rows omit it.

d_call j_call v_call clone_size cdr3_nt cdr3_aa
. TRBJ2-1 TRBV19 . TGTGCCAGTAAGGTGGGTAGATCCTACAATGAGCAGTTCTTC CASKVGRSYNEQFF
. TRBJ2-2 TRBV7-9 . TGTGCCAGCAGCTTGAGAGAGAACACCGGGGAGCTGTTTTTT CASSLRENTGELFF
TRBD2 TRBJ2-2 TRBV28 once TGTGCCAGCAGTTTATGGGCTAGCGGGAGGGCCGGGGAGCTGTTTTTT CASSLWASGRAGELFF
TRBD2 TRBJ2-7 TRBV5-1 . TGCGCCAGCAGCTTGGGACTAGCGGATGACTACGAGCAGTACTTC CASSLGLADDYEQYF
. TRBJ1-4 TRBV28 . TGTGCCAGCAGTTTAGCACATGAAGAAAAACTGTTTTTT CASSLAHEEKLFF
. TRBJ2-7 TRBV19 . TGTGCCAGTAAACGGGCTGGGTTTGATAGGTACGAGCAGTACTTC CASKRAGFDRYEQYF
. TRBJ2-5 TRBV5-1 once TGCGCCAGCAGCCCCTCCCCCCGGGCGGGTCCAGAGACCCAGTACTTC CASSPSPRAGPETQYF
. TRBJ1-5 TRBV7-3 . TGTGCCAGCAGCTTAAGCGGAGATCAGCCCCAGCATTTT CASSLSGDQPQHF
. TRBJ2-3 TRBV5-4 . TGTGCCAGCAGCTTGGGTGGAACCGACCTGGATACGCAGTATTTT CASSLGGTDLDTQYF
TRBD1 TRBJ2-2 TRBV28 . TGTGCCAGCAGTCTACCGGGACAGGGAAACACCGGGGAGCTGTTTTTT CASSLPGQGNTGELFF
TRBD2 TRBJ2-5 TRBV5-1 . TGCGCCAGCAGCTTGATAACTAGCGGCCAGCTGGAGACCCAGTACTTC CASSLITSGQLETQYF
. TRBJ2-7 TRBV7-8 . TGTGCCAGCAGCCCTGGGGGCTACGAGCAGTACTTC CASSPGGYEQYF
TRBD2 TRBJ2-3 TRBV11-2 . TGTGCCAGCAGCTTAGAAAGGCTAGCGGGAGTATTCGGTAACACAGATACGCAGTATTTT CASSLERLAGVFGNTDTQYF
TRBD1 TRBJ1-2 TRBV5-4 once TGTGCCAGCAGCCTACGGATTACAGGGGGCTCGAGTTCCGACTACACCTTC CASSLRITGGSSSDYTF
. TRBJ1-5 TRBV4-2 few TGTGCCAGCAGCCAAGTGGGGGGAGGAAATCAGCCCCAGCATTTT CASSQVGGGNQPQHF
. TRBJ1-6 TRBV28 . TGTGCCAGCAGTTCGGGGCTTCGGGGAGGGAATTCACCCCTCCACTTT CASSSGLRGGNSPLHF
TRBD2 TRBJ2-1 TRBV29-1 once TGCAGCGTTGTTTCCAGGACTAGCGGGTGGAACTCCTACAATGAGCAGTTCTTC CSVVSRTSGWNSYNEQFF
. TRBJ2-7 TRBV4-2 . TGTGCCAGCAGCCAAGTCCTGTCCTACGAGCAGTACTTC CASSQVLSYEQYF
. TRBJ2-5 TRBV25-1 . TGTGCCAGCAGCCTTCACGAGGGGGGGGAGACCCAGTACTTC CASSLHEGGETQYF
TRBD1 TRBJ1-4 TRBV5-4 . TGTGCCAGCAGGACCGGACAGGGAACTAATGAAAAACTGTTTTTT CASRTGQGTNEKLFF
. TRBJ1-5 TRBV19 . TGTGCCAGTAGTATAGGGCGGTGGAGCAATCAGCCCCAGCATTTT CASSIGRWSNQPQHF
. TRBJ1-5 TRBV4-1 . TGCGCCAGCAGCCAAGATCGGGGAAAAGGTCAGCCCCAGCATTTT CASSQDRGKGQPQHF
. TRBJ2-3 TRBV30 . TGTGCCTGCCGCCCCAAGGCAAGCACAGATACGCAGTATTTT CACRPKASTDTQYF
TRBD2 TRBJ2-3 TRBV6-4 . TGTGCCAGCAGTGAGGCTAGCGGTAGCACAGATACGCAGTATTTT CASSEASGSTDTQYF
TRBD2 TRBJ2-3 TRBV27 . TGTGCCAGCAGTCTGCTAGCGGGATCTAGCACAGATACGCAGTATTTT CASSLLAGSSTDTQYF
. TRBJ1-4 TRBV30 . TGTGCCTGGTTCACAGGGTTGAGTGAAAAACTGTTTTTT CAWFTGLSEKLFF
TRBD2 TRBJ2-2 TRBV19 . TGTGCCAGTAGTATCCTGCCTAGCGGACCGAACACCGGGGAGCTGTTTTTT CASSILPSGPNTGELFF
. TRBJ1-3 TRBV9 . TGTGCCAGCAGCGTAGAGGCTTCTGGAAACACCATATATTTT CASSVEASGNTIYF
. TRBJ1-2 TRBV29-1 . TGCAGCGTTGGCGGCAGGGCGTACTATGGCTACACCTTC CSVGGRAYYGYTF
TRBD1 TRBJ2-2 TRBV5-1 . TGCGCCAGCAGCACCGACAGGGCCTCGAACACCGGGGAGCTGTTTTTT CASSTDRASNTGELFF
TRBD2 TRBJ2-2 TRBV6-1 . TGTGCCAGCAAGGGACTAGCGGGACTCACCGGGGAGCTGTTTTTT CASKGLAGLTGELFF
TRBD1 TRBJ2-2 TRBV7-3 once TGTGCCAGCAGCTTAAGGGGACCGGGACAGGGGACGGGCGGGGAGCTGTTTTTT CASSLRGPGQGTGGELFF
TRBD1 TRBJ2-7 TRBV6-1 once TGTGCCAGCAGGACAGGGGGTACAGGTTTCTACGAGCAGTACTTC CASRTGGTGFYEQYF
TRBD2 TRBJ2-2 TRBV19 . TGTGCCAGTAGTATAGTTGTTCTAGCGGGAGGAATAGTCGCCGGGGAGCTGTTTTTT CASSIVVLAGGIVAGELFF
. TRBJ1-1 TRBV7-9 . TGTGCCAGCAGCTCCCGATTCGGGGTAGTCACTGAAGCTTTCTTT CASSSRFGVVTEAFF
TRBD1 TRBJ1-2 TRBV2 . TGTGCCAGCAGCCAACACAGACAGGGGGTACTCTATGGCTACACCTTC CASSQHRQGVLYGYTF
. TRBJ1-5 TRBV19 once TGTGCCAGTAGTATCACCCATAGCAATCAGCCCCAGCATTTT CASSITHSNQPQHF
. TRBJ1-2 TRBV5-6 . TGTGCCAGCAGCTTTACCTCGGCACTATTCTATGGCTACACCTTC CASSFTSALFYGYTF
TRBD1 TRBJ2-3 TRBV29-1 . TGCAGCGTTGAAGGGGGACAGGGATTGGGCACAGATACGCAGTATTTT CSVEGGQGLGTDTQYF
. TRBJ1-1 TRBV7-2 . TGTGCCAGCAGCTTATTTGGTAGTAACACTGAAGCTTTCTTT CASSLFGSNTEAFF
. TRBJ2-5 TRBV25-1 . TGTGCCAGCAGTGAATCCCATCCAGCGACTAAAGAGACCCAGTACTTC CASSESHPATKETQYF
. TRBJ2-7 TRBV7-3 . TGTGCCAGCAGCTCCCCCTCAGAGGGAGGCTCCTACGAGCAGTACTTC CASSSPSEGGSYEQYF
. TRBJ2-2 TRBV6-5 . TGTGCCAGCAGAACGGGGACAAAGAACACCGGGGAGCTGTTTTTT CASRTGTKNTGELFF
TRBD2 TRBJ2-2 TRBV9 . TGTGCCAGCAGCCCCAGAGGGCCTAGCGGAAACACCGGGGAGCTGTTTTTT CASSPRGPSGNTGELFF
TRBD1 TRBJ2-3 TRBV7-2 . TGTGCCAGCAGCTCCCCCGGACAGGGGGGATATGCAGATACGCAGTATTTT CASSSPGQGGYADTQYF
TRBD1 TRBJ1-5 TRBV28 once TGTGCCAGTCGAAGTAGCGGCAGGGGGATCAGCAATCAGCCCCAGCATTTT CASRSSGRGISNQPQHF
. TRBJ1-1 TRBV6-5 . TGTGCCAGCAGTCGATCAAACACTGAAGCTTTCTTT CASSRSNTEAFF
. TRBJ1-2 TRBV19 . TGTGCCAGTAGTAAGATGCTTGGGATTAACTATGGCTACACCTTC CASSKMLGINYGYTF
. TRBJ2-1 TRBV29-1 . TGCAGCGGGGAAGGGTTTGAGCAGTTCTTC CSGEGFEQFF
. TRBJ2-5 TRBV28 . TGTGCCAGCACCCGGGGACACCGGACCCAGTACTTC CASTRGHRTQYF
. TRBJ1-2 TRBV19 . TGTGCCAGTAGCATCGGCGGCAGTCGCTATGGCTACACCTTC CASSIGGSRYGYTF
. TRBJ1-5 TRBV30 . TGTGCCTGGAGCCGGGACTCTAATCAGCCCCAGCATTTT CAWSRDSNQPQHF
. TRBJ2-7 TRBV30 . TGTGCCTTGGGGGCAAGAGGACCAGCCTACGAGCAGTACTTC CALGARGPAYEQYF
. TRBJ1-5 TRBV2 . TGTGCCAGCAGTCCCGAGGGTAATCAGCCCCAGCATTTT CASSPEGNQPQHF
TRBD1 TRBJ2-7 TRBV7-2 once TGTGCCAGCAGCTGGCCCGGGACAGGGGCCTACGAGCAGTACTTC CASSWPGTGAYEQYF
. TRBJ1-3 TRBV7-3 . TGTGCCAGCAGCTTAGGCCAGGGAAACACCATATATTTT CASSLGQGNTIYF
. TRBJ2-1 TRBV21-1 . TGTGCCAGCAGCAACTTAAGGCTAGCCCCATACAATGAGCAGTTCTTC CASSNLRLAPYNEQFF
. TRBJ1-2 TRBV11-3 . TGTGCCAGCAGCTTAATACGAGGTCTAGGAAACTATGGCTACACCTTC CASSLIRGLGNYGYTF
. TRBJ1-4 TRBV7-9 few TGTGCCAGCAGCTTAGAAGGGACTACTAATGAAAAACTGTTTTTT CASSLEGTTNEKLFF
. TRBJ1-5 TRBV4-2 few TGTGCCAGCAGCCAAACCGGGTCTCCAAATCAGCCCCAGCATTTT CASSQTGSPNQPQHF